Below are 20 T cell receptor beta chains sequenced from a single sample in a study of blood T cell repertoires in COVID-19. The table came from immunoSEQ multiplex PCR; TCRdb's copy has only in-frame clones and leaves some out. The sample lists over 100,000 clones, approximately 90% occurring once. The specimen was peripheral blood. Receptors were obtained from a human donor in a cohort sampled during active COVID-19.

This clone was seen just once. The chain has TRBV9 and TRBJ2-1; 7 bases line up with TRBD2. This CDR3 is built from 15 residues. Germline CDR1 reads SGDLS; CDR2 reads YYNGEE. V was pared by 0 bases and J by 4 bases, with 4 bases of the junction left unmatched. CDR3 sequence (DNA): TGTGCCAGCAGCGTAGCCCTAGCGGCATACAATGAGCAGTTCTTC. It yields the protein CASSVALAAYNEQFF.

V gene TRBV4-2 combines with J gene TRBJ2-1; 7 bases agree with TRBD1. The germline gives CDR1 LGHNA, CDR2 YNFKEQ. Trimming took 0 bases from V and 6 from J; bases not matched to a gene: 5. The CDR3 contains 15 residues. CDR3 DNA: TGTGCCAGCAGCCAAGAGGAAGGGGGCATCAATGAGCAGTTCTTC. The encoded protein is CASSQEEGGINEQFF.

This clone turned up a few times. The genes are TRBV5-1 and TRBJ1-4; TRBD1 matches 8 bases. J lost 6 bases, V lost 0 bases, and 4 bases had no gene match. The germline V gene has CDR1 SGHRS and CDR2 YFSETQ. CDR3 length: 15 amino acids. The CDR3, as DNA: TGCGCCAGCAGCTTGGCACCGACAGGGGATGAAAAACTGTTTTTT. Translating gives CASSLAPTGDEKLFF.

The V and J genes are TRBV4-2 and TRBJ2-7, with TRBD2 matching 10 bases. Losses at the gene ends were 2 bases for V and 2 bases for J; bases not matched to a gene: 3. The CDR3 consists of 15 residues. Germline assignment: CDR1 LGHNA and CDR2 YNFKEQ. The CDR3: CASSQRLAGTYEQYF. CDR3 nucleotides: TGTGCCAGCAGCCAACGACTAGCGGGTACCTACGAGCAGTACTTC.

The DNA for the CDR3 is TGTGCCAGCAGCTTAGACAGGAACACTGAAGCTTTCTTT. The encoded protein is CASSLDRNTEAFF. This chain uses TRBV7-9 with TRBJ1-1; D is unresolved. The CDR3 contains 13 residues. Trimming cost V 1 base and J 1 base, with 4 bases left between them. Germline V gene lookup returns CDR1 SEHNR and CDR2 FQNEAQ (reference sequence). Using reference TRBV7-9 and TRBJ1-1 for the parts outside the CDR3, the full variable domain is DTGVSQNPRHKITKRGQNVTFRCDPISEHNRLYWYRQTLGQGPEFLTYFQNEAQLEKSRLLSDRFSAERPKGSFSTLEIQRTEQGDSAMYLCASSLDRNTEAFFGQGTRLTVV.

This clone was counted a single time. V usage is TRBV19 and J usage is TRBJ1-2; D ambiguous. The germline V and J ends were trimmed by 0 bases and 2 bases, with 10 bases remaining between them. CDR1 is LNHDA and CDR2 is SQIVND in the germline V gene (reference sequence). The CDR3 covers 15 residues. Here the CDR3 reads CASSIDRWSNYGYTF. In nucleotides, the CDR3 is TGTGCCAGTAGTATAGATCGGTGGTCCAACTATGGCTACACCTTC.

This chain joins TRBV10-3 and TRBJ2-5, with a possible D match to TRBD1 (6 bases). This CDR3 has 14 residues. V shed 3 bases and J shed 2 bases, with 10 bases lying between them. In germline, CDR1 is ENHRY, CDR2 SYGVKD. The CDR3 loop is CAISESTGQETQYF. The CDR3 nucleotides read TGTGCCATCAGTGAATCGACAGGACAAGAGACCCAGTACTTC.

The chain couples TRBV4-1 to TRBJ2-5, with a weak D call TRBD1 (5 bases). Trimming took 0 bases from V and 2 from J, leaving 16 bases between them. The CDR3 covers 17 residues. The germline CDR1 and CDR2 sequences are MGHRA and YSYEKL. CDR3 coding DNA: TGCGCCAGCAGCCAAGACCCCCCAGGGATACTACAAGAGACCCAGTACTTC. Its protein product is CASSQDPPGILQETQYF.

The chain couples TRBV5-1 to TRBJ1-5, with D possibly TRBD1 on 5 matching bases. V dropped 0 bases and J dropped 5 bases, with 12 bases sitting between them. Germline V gene lookup returns CDR1 SGHRS and CDR2 YFSETQ. The length of the CDR3 is 15 residues. CDR3 sequence reads: CASSLDGAGHQPQHF. CDR3 sequence (DNA): TGCGCCAGCAGCTTGGACGGGGCGGGGCATCAGCCCCAGCATTTT.

The chain couples TRBV2 to TRBJ1-1; D gene ambiguous. The V and J ends lost 5 bases and 8 bases respectively, with 9 bases between them. Germline lookup yields CDR1 SNHLY and CDR2 FYNNEI. The CDR3 is 11 amino acids. CDR3 region: CASSLREEAFF. DNA of the CDR3: TGTGCCAGCAGTCTACGGGAAGAAGCTTTCTTT.

Notes on this clone: The sample holds other DNA sequences that translate to the same CDR3. The CDR3 DNA follows: TGTGCCAGCAGTCTGGGGACAGGGAGCTCCTACAATGAGCAGTTCTTC. Encoded protein: CASSLGTGSSYNEQFF. The J gene is TRBJ2-1, the V gene TRBV2, with 9 bases fitting TRBD1. The CDR3 extends over 16 amino acids. In germline, CDR1 is SNHLY, CDR2 FYNNEI. Losses at the gene ends were 5 bases for V and 0 bases for J; bases not matched to a gene: 5. The full variable domain, with the rest looked up from reference TRBV2 and TRBJ2-1, is EPEVTQTPSHQVTQMGQEVILRCVPISNHLYFYWYRQILGQKVEFLVSFYNNEISEKSEIFDDQFSVERPDGSNFTLKIRSTKLEDSAMYFCASSLGTGSSYNEQFFGPGTRLTVL.

J is TRBJ2-5 and V is TRBV19; 13 nucleotides align to TRBD2. Unmatched junction bases numbered 11, after V lost 1 base and J lost 6 bases. This CDR3 is 18 amino acids long. Germline V gene sequence: CDR1 LNHDA, CDR2 SQIVND (reference sequence). The CDR3: CASSIGTSGGGKRKTQYF. CDR3 sequence (DNA): TGTGCCAGTAGTATAGGGACTAGCGGGGGTGGAAAGAGGAAGACCCAGTACTTC.

V gene TRBV7-8 combines with J gene TRBJ1-5, with D perhaps matching TRBD1 (5 bases). Germline V gives CDR1 SGHVS, CDR2 FQNEAQ. V lost 3 bases, J lost 0 bases, and 12 bases lay in between. The CDR3 is 16 residues long. In nucleotides, the CDR3 is TGTGCCAGCAGCTTCGAGAGACAGTCTAGCAATCAGCCCCAGCATTTT. Translated, it gives CASSFERQSSNQPQHF.

The V call is TRBV19, the J call TRBJ1-1; no firm D call. V lost 7 bases to trimming and J lost 1 base, with 13 bases between them. Germline values: CDR1 LNHDA, CDR2 SQIVND (reference sequence). The CDR3 is 14 residues long. The CDR3, as DNA: TGTGCCAGTACCTTCAGAGCGCCGAACACTGAAGCTTTCTTT. Translation gives CASTFRAPNTEAFF.

This clone was picked up a small number of times. This chain joins TRBV11-2 and TRBJ2-3, with 14 nucleotides matching TRBD2. Germline assignment: CDR1 SGHAT and CDR2 FQNNGV. The CDR3 runs 16 residues. The trim removed 5 bases at V and 1 base at J, leaving 2 bases unmatched. The CDR3 loop is CASSPGLAGGTDTQYF. The CDR3 region has the DNA TGTGCCAGCAGCCCGGGACTAGCGGGGGGCACAGATACGCAGTATTTT.

A single count supports this clone. J is TRBJ2-3 and V is TRBV3-1 (or the pseudogene TRBV3-2); D perhaps matches TRBD1 (5 bases). Trimming pared 6 bases from V and 5 bases from J, leaving 18 bases between. Germline loops: CDR1 LGHDT, CDR2 YNNKEL (reference sequence). CDR3 size: 15 residues. CDR3 amino acids: CASSFMVGVRDTQYF. CDR3 DNA sequence: TGTGCCAGCAGTTTCATGGTAGGGGTAAGAGATACGCAGTATTTT.

The V and J genes are TRBV5-1 and TRBJ2-1, with D possibly matching TRBD2 (6 bases). The CDR3 sequence is 16 residues long. Germline-derived CDR1 and CDR2 are SGHRS and YFSETQ. V was shortened by 0 bases and J by 4 bases, with 14 bases between the two germline ends. The CDR3 spells CASSLAGVPLYNEQFF. The CDR3 bases are TGCGCCAGCAGCTTGGCGGGGGTTCCCTTATACAATGAGCAGTTCTTC.

This clone was counted a few times. V and J are TRBV27 and TRBJ1-6; D gene uncertain. Trimming pared 4 bases from V and 7 bases from J, leaving 11 bases between. The germline gives CDR1 MNHEY, CDR2 SMNVEV (reference sequence). This CDR3 is 14 amino acids long. CDR3 coding DNA: TGTGCCAGCAGTTCCGGGGTAGGGAATTCACCCCTCCACTTT. It translates to CASSSGVGNSPLHF.

The J gene is TRBJ1-2, the V gene TRBV11-2, with 8 bases fitting TRBD1. J was trimmed by 4 bases and V by 5 bases; bases with no gene match: 6. Germline lookup yields CDR1 SGHAT and CDR2 FQNNGV. The CDR3 totals 14 residues. The CDR3 loop reads CASSVYRGGYGYTF. Written as DNA, the CDR3 is TGTGCCAGCAGCGTTTACAGGGGGGGCTATGGCTACACCTTC.

This chain uses TRBV7-6 with TRBJ2-5; 7 positions match TRBD2. The CDR3 loop spans 15 amino acids. Germline CDR1 reads SGHVS; CDR2 reads FNYEAQ. V trimming: 3 bases; J trimming: 1 base; junction bases outside the gene matches: 5. The CDR3 sequence is CASSLGGSSQETQYF. The DNA of the CDR3 is TGTGCCAGCAGCTTGGGCGGGAGTTCCCAAGAGACCCAGTACTTC. The full variable domain, in which reference TRBV7-6 and TRBJ2-5 provide the parts outside the CDR3, is GAGVSQSPRYKVTKRGQDVALRCDPISGHVSLYWYRQALGQGPEFLTYFNYEAQQDKSGLPNDRFSAERPEGSISTLTIQRTEQRDSAMYRCASSLGGSSQETQYFGPGTRLLVL.